The clone carrying this TCR beta chain came up a few times. The data originate from a study of T cells after yellow fever vaccination. Template switching with 5'RACE generated the TCR cDNA and added a universal primer site and UMIs. Each CDR3 protein is one row after TCRdb ran MiXCR on the 5' RACE reads. Of hundreds of thousands of distinct CDR3 sequences listed, approximately 10% are singletons. Germline V lookup: CDR1 LGHNT, CDR2 FRNRAP. V shed 3 bases and J shed 5 bases, with 16 bases lying between them. This CDR3 is 15 amino acids long. The chain has TRBV12-5 and TRBJ1-2; weak D call: TRBD1 (6 bases). This sample comprised CD4+ T cells sorted from PBMCs, obtained 5 days after the yellow fever booster vaccination. This receptor was identified in a man aged 18-30 years who received the YFV17D yellow fever vaccine. CDR3 protein: CASGFDLNRAYGYTF. The CDR3, as DNA: TGTGCTAGTGGTTTCGACTTAAACAGGGCATATGGCTACACCTTC.